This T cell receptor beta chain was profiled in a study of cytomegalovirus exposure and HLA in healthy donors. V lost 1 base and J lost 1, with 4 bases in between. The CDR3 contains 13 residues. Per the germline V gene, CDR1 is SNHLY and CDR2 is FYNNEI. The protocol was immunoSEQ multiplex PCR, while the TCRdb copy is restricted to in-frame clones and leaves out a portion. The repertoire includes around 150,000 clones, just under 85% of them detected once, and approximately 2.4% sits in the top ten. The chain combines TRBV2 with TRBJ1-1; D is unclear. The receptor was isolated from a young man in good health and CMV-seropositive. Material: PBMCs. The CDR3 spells CASSEVRNTEAFF. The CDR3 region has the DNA TGTGCCAGCAGTGAAGTCAGGAACACTGAAGCTTTCTTT.